In its sample, the clone carrying this TCR beta chain was seen many times. Its target is not known. The CDR3 has 17 residues. The V gene's germline CDR1 is DFQATT and CDR2 SNEGSKA (reference sequence). Trimming stripped 0 bases from V and 5 bases from J, with 20 bases between. The data were obtained in a study of CD8 T cells in ankylosing spondylitis. Findings of the study overall: There was reportedly significant enrichment of clones that were disease-linked in matched ankylosing spondylitis synovial fluid. Disease-linked clones had a CD8+ phenotype and relatively low frequency in peripheral blood.

TCR beta libraries were made by quantitative 5'-RACE with molecular barcodes. MiXCR, run by TCRdb on the 5' RACE reads, gives a single entry per CDR3 protein. The sample records a few hundred thousand distinct CDR3 sequences, approximately 10% being singletons. Sequenced input: blood, either unsorted or a sorted T cell fraction (not recorded which). This TCR came from a female donor with ankylosing spondylitis or in good health (not recorded which). This rearrangement joins TRBV20-1 to TRBJ1-5; no clear D. CDR3: CSAREREGGLTYQPQHF. CDR3 coding DNA: TGCAGTGCTAGAGAGAGGGAGGGAGGGTTAACTTATCAGCCCCAGCATTTT.